The 25 T cell receptor beta chains reported below all come from one sample, sequenced in a study of OX40 agonist ivuxolimab in advanced cancers. The data were produced by immunoSEQ multiplex PCR, yet TCRdb's version contains in-frame clones alone and is incomplete. The table shows tens of thousands of clones, with about 80% occurring only once. The starting material was CD4+ or CD8+ T cells sorted from blood, obtained in a trial of the OX40 agonist ivuxolimab. Receptor source: an adult with an advanced solid tumor such as melanoma, head and neck, liver or kidney cancer.

The chain employs TRBV4-1 and TRBJ1-4; a possible D gene is TRBD1 (6 bases). This CDR3 has 17 amino acids. Trimming cost V 0 bases and J 0 bases, with 11 bases left between them. Germline CDR1 MGHRA, CDR2 YSYEKL. Here the CDR3 DNA reads TGCGCCAGCAGCCAAGATGGGACACCCTCAACTAATGAAAAACTGTTTTTT. Its translation: CASSQDGTPSTNEKLFF.

This chain uses TRBV6-5 with TRBJ2-1; 8 bases align to TRBD2. After removal of 6 bases from V and 4 bases from J, the junction contained 2 bases not matched to a gene. Germline V gene data show CDR1 as MNHEY and CDR2 as SVGAGI. This CDR3 contains 13 residues. The CDR3 loop is CASRERGYNEQFF. CDR3 nucleotide sequence: TGTGCCAGCAGAGAGCGGGGGTACAATGAGCAGTTCTTC.

The chain joins TRBV4-2 to TRBJ2-1, with D unclear. Trimming stripped 5 bases from V and 8 bases from J, with 16 bases between. Per germline, CDR1 LGHNA and CDR2 YNFKEQ. CDR3 length: 14 residues. The CDR3 DNA reads as TGTGCCAGCAGCTCGCCCCTATCCGGCGATGAGCAGTTCTTC. Amino acid sequence: CASSSPLSGDEQFF.

The chain carries TRBV5-1 and TRBJ1-1; 7 bases line up with TRBD1. This CDR3 is 15 amino acids long. Germline loops: CDR1 SGHRS, CDR2 YFSETQ. After removal of 6 bases from V and 5 bases from J, the junction contained 13 bases not matched to a gene. The CDR3 DNA sequence: TGCGCCAGCACCCCATGGTCAGGGGGGATAACTGAAGCTTTCTTT. The encoded protein is CASTPWSGGITEAFF.

This sequence joins TRBV5-7 and TRBJ2-3; D is undetermined. TRBV5-7 is reported as an ORF; its role is uncertain. CDR3 length equals 12 residues. The V gene lost 4 bases and the J gene lost 2 bases, with 5 bases spanning the gap. DNA for the CDR3: TGTGCCAGCAGCCAGAACACAGATACGCAGTATTTT. Amino acid sequence: CASSQNTDTQYF.

The gene calls are TRBV6-6 and TRBJ1-5; D remains unclear. Germline CDR1 is MNHNY and CDR2 is SVGAGI (reference sequence). V lost 6 bases to trimming and J lost 5 bases, with 14 bases between them. The CDR3 is 14 residues long. The CDR3 sequence is CASRSDVLDQPQHF. In DNA form, the CDR3 reads TGTGCCAGCAGATCGGACGTCCTTGATCAGCCCCAGCATTTT.

The J gene is TRBJ2-3, the V gene TRBV19, with no clear D. Deletions cut 3 bases from V and 4 bases from J, with 8 bases between. The germline V gene encodes CDR1 LNHDA and CDR2 SQIVND (reference sequence). This CDR3 region has 13 residues. As DNA, the CDR3 is TGTGCCAGTAGTATGTTGACGGCAGATACGCAGTATTTT. Translated: CASSMLTADTQYF. Using reference TRBV19 and TRBJ2-3 for the parts outside the CDR3, the full variable domain is DGGITQSPKYLFRKEGQNVTLSCEQNLNHDAMYWYRQDPGQGLRLIYYSQIVNDFQKGDIAEGYSVSREKKESFPLTVTSAQKNPTAFYLCASSMLTADTQYFGPGTRLTVL.

The J gene is TRBJ2-5, the V gene TRBV7-2; D is unclear. The DNA matches TRBJ2-7 better at its end, which makes the J call doubtful. Germline V gene data show CDR1 as SGHTA and CDR2 as FQGNSA. This CDR3 contains 15 residues. The CDR3 coding sequence is TGTGCCAGCAGCTTGCGCCAATCCCACTACTACGAGCAGTACTTC. Amino acids: CASSLRQSHYYEQYF.

The chain links TRBV19 to TRBJ1-2, with unresolved D. Germline CDR1 is LNHDA and CDR2 is SQIVND (reference sequence). The V end was cut by 11 bases, the J end by 7 bases, with 17 bases between. This CDR3 has 12 amino acids. This chain's CDR3 is CASLAPVGGYTF. CDR3 DNA: TGTGCCTCCTTAGCTCCAGTGGGTGGCTACACCTTC.

For the CDR3, the DNA is TGTGCCAGCAGCTTAGTGTTGTCGGCACTTCAAATTGATTCACCCCTCCACTTT. This encodes CASSLVLSALQIDSPLHF. The J gene is TRBJ1-6, the V gene TRBV7-2, with D uncertain. Germline V lookup: CDR1 SGHTA, CDR2 FQGNSA. V lost 1 base and J 8 bases, leaving 21 bases between the germline ends. The CDR3 spans 18 residues.

This chain links TRBV4-3 with TRBJ2-1; D is possibly TRBD1 (5 bases). Germline CDR1 LGHNA, CDR2 YSLEER. The CDR3 contains 16 residues. Trimming pared 7 bases from V and 4 bases from J, leaving 20 bases between. This CDR3 reads CASTFSRQGYYNEQFF. The DNA of the CDR3 is TGCGCCAGCACCTTCTCCCGGCAGGGATATTACAATGAGCAGTTCTTC.

The V gene is TRBV5-4, the J gene TRBJ1-2; possibly TRBD1 for D (5 bases). Germline V lookup: CDR1 SGHNT, CDR2 YYREEE (reference sequence). Trimming removed 3 bases from V and 5 bases from J, with 17 bases in between. The CDR3 loop spans 15 amino acids. The CDR3 bases are TGTGCCAGCAGCTCCGAGGTGGGACGGACTTATGGCTACACCTTC. Protein sequence: CASSSEVGRTYGYTF.

V and J are TRBV27 and TRBJ2-7; 8 bases line up with TRBD1. J gave up 7 bases and V 3 bases, and 5 bases lay outside the gene matches. Germline V lookup: CDR1 MNHEY, CDR2 SMNVEV (reference sequence). The length of the CDR3 is 13 residues. CDR3 DNA: TGTGCCAGCAGTTTGGACAGGGTCAGGGAGCAGTACTTC. This translates into CASSLDRVREQYF.

The chain recombines TRBV7-2 with TRBJ1-1; D uncertain. Looked up from germline, CDR1 is SGHTA and CDR2 is FQGNSA. The CDR3 covers 15 residues. Trimming left V 5 bases short and J 0 bases short, with 13 bases between. The CDR3 spells CASSPQRIMNTEAFF. CDR3 in DNA: TGTGCCAGCAGCCCCCAGAGGATAATGAACACTGAAGCTTTCTTT.

The chain is built from TRBV27 and TRBJ2-7; D uncertain. Per germline, CDR1 MNHEY and CDR2 SMNVEV (reference sequence). The CDR3 covers 13 residues. V lost 2 bases and J 4 bases, leaving 9 bases between the germline ends. The CDR3 nucleotides read TGTGCCAGCAGTTTAAAGTACAGTTACGAGCAGTACTTC. It specifies CASSLKYSYEQYF.

V is TRBV7-9 and J is TRBJ2-6; unclear D gene. Trimming stripped 7 bases from V and 0 bases from J, with 10 bases between. CDR1 is SEHNR and CDR2 is FQNEAQ in the germline V gene (reference sequence). The CDR3 is 15 amino acids. For the CDR3, the DNA is TGTGCCAGCAACATACAGCTCTCTGGGGCCAACGTCCTGACTTTC. Residues: CASNIQLSGANVLTF.

The chain couples TRBV19 to TRBJ2-3, with D maybe TRBD2 (6 bases). The germline gives CDR1 LNHDA, CDR2 SQIVND (reference sequence). The V end lost 0 bases, the J end lost 6 bases, and 13 bases lay between the germline ends. This CDR3 comprises 15 residues. Here the CDR3 reads CASSIEATSHDTQYF. The CDR3 DNA sequence: TGTGCCAGTAGTATAGAGGCAACTAGCCACGATACGCAGTATTTT.

The chain couples TRBV5-6 to TRBJ2-7; 9 bases map to TRBD1. The length of the CDR3 is 14 residues. The germline gives CDR1 SGHDT, CDR2 YYEEEE. Unmatched junction bases numbered 7, after V lost 3 bases and J lost 6 bases. The CDR3 region is CASSWGQGIGEQYF. CDR3 nucleotides: TGTGCCAGCAGCTGGGGACAGGGAATAGGCGAGCAGTACTTC.

The rearrangement uses TRBV27 and TRBJ2-2; D is perhaps TRBD1 (6 bases). The germline V and J ends were trimmed by 7 bases and 2 bases, with 8 bases remaining between them. The germline V gene has CDR1 MNHEY and CDR2 SMNVEV (reference sequence). This CDR3 comprises 13 residues. CDR3 in DNA: TGTGCCAGCAACAGGGTAAACACCGGGGAGCTGTTTTTT. The encoded protein is CASNRVNTGELFF.

The chain joins TRBV6-6 to TRBJ1-1; 9 bases agree with TRBD1. Unmatched junction bases numbered 4, after V lost 7 bases and J lost 4 bases. Germline V gene lookup returns CDR1 MNHNY and CDR2 SVGAGI (reference sequence). CDR3 length: 13 residues. CDR3 protein: CASINRGPTEAFF. Here the CDR3 DNA reads TGTGCCAGCATTAACAGGGGGCCCACTGAAGCTTTCTTT.

The J gene is TRBJ1-3, the V gene TRBV30; D possibly corresponds to TRBD1 (5 bases). V was clipped by 1 base and J by 0 bases, with 25 bases between them. The germline V gene encodes CDR1 GTSNPN and CDR2 SVGIG (reference sequence). This CDR3 region has 20 residues. In DNA, the CDR3 is TGTGCCTGGAGTGGGGCCGCAGGCGGGGGTCCCCTTCCCTCTGGAAACACCATATATTTT. It is translated as CAWSGAAGGGPLPSGNTIYF. Supplemented by reference TRBV30 and TRBJ1-3, the full variable domain reads SQTIHQWPATLVQPVGSPLSLECTVEGTSNPNLYWYRQAAGRGLQLLFYSVGIGQISSEVPQNLSASRPQDRQFILSSKKLLLSDSGFYLCAWSGAAGGGPLPSGNTIYFGEGSWLTVV.

The chain links TRBV5-4 to TRBJ1-2; 12 nucleotides agree with TRBD1. Germline CDR1 and CDR2: SGHNT and YYREEE (reference sequence). J gave up 1 base and V 0 bases, and 4 bases lay outside the gene matches. The CDR3 spans 17 residues. CDR3 protein: CASSLGRDRGLNYGYTF. The DNA for the CDR3 is TGTGCCAGCAGCTTGGGTCGGGACAGGGGGCTTAACTATGGCTACACCTTC.

The rearrangement links TRBV18 to TRBJ2-7; D not certain. Trimming left V 3 bases short and J 2 bases short, with 8 bases between. Per germline, CDR1 KGHSH and CDR2 LQKENI. This CDR3 has 13 amino acids. The CDR3 DNA sequence: TGTGCCAGCTCACCGGTCTCAACCTACGAGCAGTACTTC. It encodes CASSPVSTYEQYF.

As for this clone: The junction differs from germline at one of its ends, possibly a read error. The same CDR3 is also encoded by other DNA sequences in this sample. This chain connects TRBV27 to TRBJ1-1, with a weak D call TRBD1 (5 bases). This CDR3 region has 15 residues. Germline loops: CDR1 MNHEY, CDR2 SMNVEV (reference sequence). Here the CDR3 reads CASSLSLGTNRGAFF. CDR3 in DNA: TGTGCCAGCAGTTTAAGTTTAGGGACGAATAGAGGAGCTTTTTTT.

The V and J genes are TRBV6-5 and TRBJ1-6; a weak D match, TRBD1 (5 bases). This CDR3 region has 13 residues. The germline V gene encodes CDR1 MNHEY and CDR2 SVGAGI. The V end lost 2 bases, the J end lost 8 bases, and 7 bases lay between the germline ends. The CDR3 here is CASSYVRDSPLHF. The CDR3, as DNA: TGTGCCAGCAGTTACGTCAGGGATTCACCCCTCCACTTT.